Only a few counts were recorded for the clone carrying this T cell receptor (beta chain). Its antigen is not identified. This entry is derived from a study of T cell repertoires in cytomegalovirus infection. Study conclusions and caveats: Carriers of CMV and the relevant HLA type were discriminated by public TCR beta frequency. HLA-C-restricted CMV-specific TCR beta clonotypes prevailed in the ex vivo response.

The V gene's germline CDR1 is SGHRS and CDR2 YFSETQ. V was trimmed by 1 base and J by 0 bases, leaving 16 bases between them. The CDR3 loop spans 17 amino acids. A single record per CDR3 protein comes from TCRdb applying MiXCR to the reads. Of 130,000 or so distinct CDR3 sequences listed, approximately 5.9% were seen once; the top ten hold 15% to 20%. Sequencing was performed on PBMCs. The receptor's source is a human donor in good health (CMV status not recorded). Some clones in this sample may be carry-over from other donors' samples. V is TRBV5-1 and J is TRBJ1-1; a possible D gene is TRBD1 (6 bases). The CDR3 loop reads CASSLLNSGTLNTEAFF. The CDR3 nucleotides are TGCGCCAGCAGCTTGTTAAACTCCGGGACATTGAACACTGAAGCTTTCTTT. Variable domain in full (rest from reference TRBV5-1 and TRBJ1-1): KAGVTQTPRYLIKTRGQQVTLSCSPISGHRSVSWYQQTPGQGLQFLFEYFSETQRNKGNFPGRFSGRQFSNSRSEMNVSTLELGDSALYLCASSLLNSGTLNTEAFFGQGTRLTVV.